The rows below give T cell receptor beta chains drawn from one sample of a study of cytomegalovirus exposure and HLA in healthy donors. Method: immunoSEQ multiplex PCR; TCRdb's copy keeps in-frame clones and lacks some. The sample carries 200,000 or so clones, 84% recorded once. Sequenced material: PBMCs. These receptors were obtained from a man aged 18 to 30 in good health and CMV-seropositive. Both conserved end residues are part of each CDR3. The D gene is left open where the match is weak. Only part of the rows carry a size: once, few, many, or a class if the clone is expanded.

TRBV5-1	-	TRBJ2-7	-	TGCGCCAGCAGCTTGGAGGCAGGGGCCTTTGTTGAGCAGTACTTC	CASSLEAGAFVEQYF
TRBV7-6	-	TRBJ2-7	-	TGTGCCAGCAGCTTTACAGATTCCTACGAGCAGTACTTC	CASSFTDSYEQYF
TRBV7-2	-	TRBJ1-5	few	TGTGCCAGCAGCTTGGACAGAAATCAGCCCCAGCATTTT	CASSLDRNQPQHF
TRBV7-8	-	TRBJ2-1	once	TGTGCCAGCAGCTTAGAGGACGGGGGTCTTGGCGTCGATGAGCAGTTCTTC	CASSLEDGGLGVDEQFF
TRBV15	TRBD2	TRBJ2-1	-	TGTGCCACCAGCAGAGTGGCGGGAGGGCCGGTCGATGAGCAGTTCTTC	CATSRVAGGPVDEQFF
TRBV29-1	TRBD1	TRBJ1-3	-	TGCAGCGTTGAAGGGACAGGGGGCTCGGGAAACACCATATATTTT	CSVEGTGGSGNTIYF
TRBV7-2	-	TRBJ1-1	-	TGTGCCAGCGGGCGTGCGAACACTGAAGCTTTCTTT	CASGRANTEAFF
TRBV27	-	TRBJ2-2	-	TGTGCCAGCAGTTTACGGGCAGGGGGGACCGGGGAGCTGTTTTTT	CASSLRAGGTGELFF
TRBV14	-	TRBJ1-1	few	TGTGCCAGCAGCCTTGACATGAACACTGAAGCTTTCTTT	CASSLDMNTEAFF
TRBV19	TRBD1	TRBJ1-5	-	TGTGCCAGTAGTCTCCGGGACAGGGACAATCAGCCCCAGCATTTT	CASSLRDRDNQPQHF
TRBV4-1	-	TRBJ2-5	once	TGCGCCAGCAGCCAAGATCCGAGGAAGGAGGAGACCCAGTACTTC	CASSQDPRKEETQYF
TRBV7-2	-	TRBJ1-2	-	TGTGCCAGCAGCTCACGACACTCTAACTATGGCTACACCTTC	CASSSRHSNYGYTF
TRBV27	TRBD2	TRBJ2-5	-	TGTGCCAGCCTTGTAATCTCGCGGGAGGGAAAGACCCAGTACTTC	CASLVISREGKTQYF
TRBV30	TRBD1	TRBJ2-4	-	TGTGCCTGGGACAGGGGTAGTAACATTCAGTACTTC	CAWDRGSNIQYF
TRBV4-1	TRBD1	TRBJ1-1	-	TGCGCCAGCAGCCAAGACCAGGGGGCAATATCTGAAGCTTTCTTT	CASSQDQGAISEAFF
TRBV12-5	-	TRBJ2-2	-	TGTGCTAGTGGTTTGGTACTATTGGCAGGGGCCAACACCGGGGAGCTGTTTTTT	CASGLVLLAGANTGELFF
TRBV7-2	-	TRBJ2-7	-	TGTGCCAGCGGTCCGCCGGGGGGCTACCCAGAGCAGTACTTC	CASGPPGGYPEQYF
TRBV28	TRBD2	TRBJ2-1	once	TGTGCCAGCACCAGGACTAGCGGGGGGTTGAATGAGCAGTTCTTC	CASTRTSGGLNEQFF
TRBV7-2	-	TRBJ2-1	-	TGTGCCAGCAGCAGAGGGACTGAGGGGCAGTTCTTC	CASSRGTEGQFF
TRBV29-1	TRBD1	TRBJ2-7	-	TGCAGCGTTGCCGGGACAGGGGGCTCCGAGCAGTACTTC	CSVAGTGGSEQYF
TRBV15	TRBD1	TRBJ1-1	-	TGTGCCACCAGCAGGGACAGGGCCCGGAACACTGAAGCTTTCTTT	CATSRDRARNTEAFF
TRBV7-2	-	TRBJ2-1	-	TGTGCCAGCAGCCGACGGATGGGGGGGGCCGGTAGAGGCAATGAGCAGTTCTTC	CASSRRMGGAGRGNEQFF
TRBV10-3	-	TRBJ2-1	-	TGTGCCATCAGTGAGTCGGCTAGCGTTGAGCAGTTCTTC	CAISESASVEQFF
TRBV7-2	-	TRBJ1-2	-	TGTGCCAGCATCGAGACAGACGGAACTAACTATGGCTACACCTTC	CASIETDGTNYGYTF
TRBV6-5	-	TRBJ1-3	-	TGTGCCAGCTCGGGACTCGGCTCTGGAAACACCATATATTTT	CASSGLGSGNTIYF
TRBV6-5	-	TRBJ2-6	-	TGTGCCAGCAGTACTAGCCCTGGGGCCAACGTCCTGACTTTC	CASSTSPGANVLTF
TRBV7-2	TRBD2	TRBJ2-7	-	TGTGCCAGCCGCAACACTACCGGGAGGGCCTACGAGCAGTACTTC	CASRNTTGRAYEQYF